In this sample, the clone carrying this T cell receptor (beta chain) turned up a few times. The sample belongs to a study of human T cells and chemical hapten exposure. At the level of the study: DPC 0.01% went on the upper back by patch test, with reading at 6 days.

MiXCR, applied by TCRdb to the RACE reads, yields one record per CDR3 protein. Among 300,000 to 400,000 distinct CDR3 sequences listed, around 7% were seen once. Germline loops: CDR1 SGHNT, CDR2 YYREEE (reference sequence). The CDR3 runs 14 residues. Trimming cost V 1 base and J 10 bases; bases outside gene matches: 1. Time point indicated: patch test 1, 2 weeks after DPC sensitization. The treatment denotes: therapeutic diphenylcyclopropenone sensitization with weekly scalp DPC. Blood sampling preceded each patch test application. The donor pool consisted of alopecia patients aged 18 to 70 years, considered suitable for DPC.

The gene calls are TRBV5-4 and TRBJ1-6; 11 positions match TRBD1. Here the sequenced sample was whole blood, taken in connection with sensitization to the hapten diphenylcyclopropenone (DPC). This clonotype was sampled from a woman between 18 and 29 years old with alopecia areata. Some clones in this sample may be carry-over from other donors' samples. Here the CDR3 reads CASSLWTGGSPLHF. CDR3 nucleotides: TGTGCCAGCAGCTTGTGGACAGGGGGCTCACCCCTCCACTTT.